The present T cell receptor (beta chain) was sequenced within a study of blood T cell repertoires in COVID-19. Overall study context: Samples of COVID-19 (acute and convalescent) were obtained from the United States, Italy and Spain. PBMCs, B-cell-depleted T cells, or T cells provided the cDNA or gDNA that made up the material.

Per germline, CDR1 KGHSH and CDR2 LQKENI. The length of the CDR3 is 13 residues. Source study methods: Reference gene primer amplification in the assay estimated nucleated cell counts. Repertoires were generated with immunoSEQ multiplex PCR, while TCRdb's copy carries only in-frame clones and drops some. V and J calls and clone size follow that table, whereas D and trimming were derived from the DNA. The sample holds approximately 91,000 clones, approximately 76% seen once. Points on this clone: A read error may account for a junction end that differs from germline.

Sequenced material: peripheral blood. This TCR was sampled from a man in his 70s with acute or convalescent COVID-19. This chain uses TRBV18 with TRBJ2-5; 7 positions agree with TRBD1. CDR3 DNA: TGTGCCAGTTCACAGGGGATCCAAGAGACCCAGTACTTC. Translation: CASSQGIQETQYF.